A single sample is the source of the 3 T cell receptor beta chains below, sequenced in a study of cytomegalovirus exposure and HLA in healthy donors. The PCR was carried out with 60 Vbeta primers and 13 Jbeta primers. Using immunoSEQ multiplex PCR, the repertoire was profiled, and TCRdb retains in-frame clones only, with some absent. The table lists fewer than 200,000 clones, about 80% of them singletons. The sequencing input was PBMCs. The receptors shown here come from a woman between 45 and 65 years old in good health and CMV-seronegative.

V and J are TRBV19 and TRBJ2-2; perhaps TRBD2 as D (5 bases). Germline-derived CDR1 and CDR2 are LNHDA and SQIVND (reference sequence). Trimming shortened V by 4 bases and J by 2 bases, and 14 bases separated the two germline ends. The CDR3 runs 16 residues. As DNA, the CDR3 is TGTGCCAGTAGTACGGGGAGATTTGTTAACACCGGGGAGCTGTTTTTT. Translating it yields CASSTGRFVNTGELFF.

The V and J genes are TRBV19 and TRBJ1-2; 7 bases line up with TRBD1. There are 15 residues in the CDR3. Germline assignment: CDR1 LNHDA and CDR2 SQIVND (reference sequence). The trim removed 4 bases at V and 0 bases at J, leaving 5 bases unmatched. CDR3 sequence: CASSSRDRTNYGYTF. In DNA form, the CDR3 reads TGTGCCAGTAGTAGCCGGGACAGAACTAACTATGGCTACACCTTC.

The chain combines TRBV2 with TRBJ2-7, with 8 bases aligning to TRBD1. Germline loops: CDR1 SNHLY, CDR2 FYNNEI. The CDR3 has 14 residues. The trim removed 5 bases at V and 3 bases at J, leaving 6 bases unmatched. In DNA, the CDR3 is TGTGCCAGCAGTCAAAACAGGGGGTTCTACGAGCAGTACTTC. It specifies CASSQNRGFYEQYF.